This T cell receptor (beta chain) appears in the sequencing data of a study of identical twins. Points from the study as a whole: Fewer insertions marked abundant cord blood beta clonotypes; young adult naive trended weakly, memory not at all.

After template switching added a universal primer site, the resulting cDNA carried unique molecular identifiers. TCRdb re-analysed the 5' RACE reads in MiXCR, keeping a single row per CDR3 protein. The sample has approximately 230,000 distinct CDR3 sequences; approximately 7.1% are singletons. CDR1 is SGDLS, CDR2 YYNGEE, per germline. This CDR3 is 15 amino acids long. Trimming left V 3 bases short and J 2 bases short, with 14 bases between. Details on this clonotype: What it recognizes is unknown.

The same sample was also studied in work on T cells expressing NK-cell markers. This second report adds: Investigators obtained TCR beta repertoires from sorted CD3+CD56+NKG2C+, CD3+CD56+NKG2C- and CD3+CD56-NKG2C+ T cells. Similarly, these clonotypes led the CD3+CD56-NKG2C+ fraction as well in a handful of donors.

The TCR originated in a woman aged 18 to 35 in good health. Material: CD8+ T cells sorted from blood. This rearrangement joins TRBV9 to TRBJ2-5, with D perhaps assigned TRBD1 or TRBD2 (6 bases each). CDR3 sequence reads: CASSGWGGQQETQYF. Written as DNA, the CDR3 is TGTGCCAGCAGCGGCTGGGGAGGACAGCAAGAGACCCAGTACTTC.